These T cell receptor beta chains were read from a single sample in a study of blood T cell repertoires in COVID-19. Method: immunoSEQ multiplex PCR; TCRdb's copy keeps in-frame clones and lacks some. The profile covers roughly 400,000 clones, with about 86% appearing a single time and roughly 10% taken by the ten largest. Sequenced input: PBMCs or T cells enriched from blood (not recorded which). The receptors come from a woman between 45 and 60 years old who had recovered from COVID-19. Both conserved end residues are part of each CDR3. D genes are given only for firm matches. Some rows have no size entry. The others give once, few or many, or a class for an expanded clone.

V: TRBV28
J: TRBJ1-5
D: TRBD1
size: -
CDR3: CASSGQGRSNQPQHF
DNA: TGTGCCAGCAGTGGACAGGGCCGAAGCAATCAGCCCCAGCATTTT

V: TRBV7-9
J: TRBJ1-6
D: -
size: few
CDR3: CASSLAGRADSPLHF
DNA: TGTGCCAGCAGCTTAGCAGGCAGGGCGGATTCACCCCTCCACTTT

V: TRBV18
J: TRBJ1-3
D: TRBD1
size: -
CDR3: CASSPVADRVGNTIYF
DNA: TGTGCCAGCTCACCGGTAGCGGACAGGGTTGGAAACACCATATATTTT

V: TRBV3-1/TRBV3-2
J: TRBJ1-2
D: -
size: -
CDR3: CASSVTGYGYTF
DNA: TGTGCCAGCAGCGTGACAGGTTATGGCTACACCTTC

V: TRBV4-1
J: TRBJ1-6
D: -
size: few
CDR3: CASSQDPTGRHSPLHF
DNA: TGCGCCAGCAGCCAAGATCCCACAGGGCGGCATTCACCCCTCCACTTT

V: TRBV11-3
J: TRBJ2-3
D: TRBD2
size: -
CDR3: CASSLGTSGGARRFADTQYF
DNA: TGTGCCAGCAGCTTAGGGACTAGCGGGGGGGCCAGGAGGTTTGCAGATACGCAGTATTTT

V: TRBV3-1/TRBV3-2
J: TRBJ1-5
D: TRBD1
size: -
CDR3: CASSPGQSPKNQPQHF
DNA: TGTGCCAGCAGCCCGGGACAGTCCCCGAAAAATCAGCCCCAGCATTTT

V: TRBV30
J: TRBJ2-7
D: -
size: -
CDR3: CAWSVQEGEQYF
DNA: TGTGCCTGGAGTGTACAGGAGGGCGAGCAGTACTTC

V: TRBV2
J: TRBJ2-7
D: TRBD1
size: -
CDR3: CASSGDRDRTYEQYF
DNA: TGTGCCAGCAGTGGGGACAGGGATCGGACCTACGAGCAGTACTTC

V: TRBV19
J: TRBJ1-2
D: TRBD1
size: -
CDR3: CASSNVGQGGDYGYTF
DNA: TGTGCCAGTAGTAACGTCGGACAGGGGGGTGACTATGGCTACACCTTC

V: TRBV6-5
J: TRBJ2-5
D: -
size: -
CDR3: CASEELQDQETQYF
DNA: TGTGCCAGCGAGGAATTACAAGACCAAGAGACCCAGTACTTC

V: TRBV6-5
J: TRBJ2-1
D: -
size: -
CDR3: CASTSQLGPEQFF
DNA: TGTGCCAGCACTTCACAGCTCGGTCCTGAGCAGTTCTTC

V: TRBV4-1
J: TRBJ2-6
D: TRBD1
size: -
CDR3: CASSLSAPGTGGPGANVLTF
DNA: TGCGCCAGCAGCCTCTCCGCGCCCGGGACAGGGGGCCCTGGGGCCAACGTCCTGACTTTC